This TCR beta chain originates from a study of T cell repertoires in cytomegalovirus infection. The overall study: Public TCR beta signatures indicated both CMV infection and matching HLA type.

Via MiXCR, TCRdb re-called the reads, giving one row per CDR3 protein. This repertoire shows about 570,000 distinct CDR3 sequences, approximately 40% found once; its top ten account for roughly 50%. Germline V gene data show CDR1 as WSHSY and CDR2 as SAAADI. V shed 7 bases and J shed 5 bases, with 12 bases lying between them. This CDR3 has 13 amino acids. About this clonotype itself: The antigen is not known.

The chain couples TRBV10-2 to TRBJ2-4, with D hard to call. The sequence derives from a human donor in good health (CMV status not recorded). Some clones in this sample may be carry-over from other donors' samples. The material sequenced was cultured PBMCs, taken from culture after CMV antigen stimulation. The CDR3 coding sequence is TGCGCCAGCACTTTGGACGGAGAAAACATTCAGTACTTC. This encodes CASTLDGENIQYF.